This TCR beta chain was recovered during a study of shared clonotypes between healthy human individuals. TCRdb's copy holds only in-frame clones and misses some; the assay was immunoSEQ multiplex PCR. The sample carries 740,000 or so clones, more than 70% recorded once. Sequenced input: memory CD4+ T cells sorted from blood. Indicated subset: CD45RA-negative fraction. This TCR came from a woman aged 25-40 years in good health.

The CDR3: CASGARDRIFEPQHF. The CDR3 DNA sequence: TGTGCCAGCGGCGCCCGAGACAGGATCTTCGAGCCCCAGCATTTT. The V gene is TRBV6-1, the J gene TRBJ1-5, with D possibly matching TRBD1 (6 bases). V lost 8 bases to trimming and J lost 8 bases, with 22 bases between them. This CDR3 region has 15 residues. CDR1 is MNHNS, CDR2 SASEGT, per germline.